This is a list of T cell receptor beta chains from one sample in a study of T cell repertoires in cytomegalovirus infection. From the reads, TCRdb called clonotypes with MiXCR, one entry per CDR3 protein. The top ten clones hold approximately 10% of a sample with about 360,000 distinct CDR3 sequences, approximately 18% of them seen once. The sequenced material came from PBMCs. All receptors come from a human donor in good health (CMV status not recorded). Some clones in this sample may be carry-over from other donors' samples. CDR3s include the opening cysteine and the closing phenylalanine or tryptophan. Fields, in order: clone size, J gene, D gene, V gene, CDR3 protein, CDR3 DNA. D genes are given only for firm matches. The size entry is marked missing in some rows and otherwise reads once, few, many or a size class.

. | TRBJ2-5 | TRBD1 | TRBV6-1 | CASIPRGEGAQETQYF | TGTGCCAGCATCCCTAGGGGAGAGGGGGCGCAAGAGACCCAGTACTTC
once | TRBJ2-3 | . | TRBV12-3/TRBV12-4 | CASSPRREVDTQYF | TGTGCCAGCAGTCCACGACGAGAGGTCGATACGCAGTATTTT
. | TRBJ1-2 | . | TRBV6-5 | CASRTGLGYGYTF | TGTGCCAGCAGAACAGGGTTGGGGTATGGCTACACCTTC
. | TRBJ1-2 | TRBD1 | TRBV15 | CATSIPGQNYGYTF | TGTGCCACCAGCATCCCGGGACAGAACTATGGCTACACCTTC
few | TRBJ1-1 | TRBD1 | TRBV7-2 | CASRKGAWETEAFF | TGTGCCAGCAGAAAGGGGGCATGGGAGACTGAAGCTTTCTTT
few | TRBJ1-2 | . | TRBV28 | CASSLWMESGYTF | TGTGCCAGCAGTTTATGGATGGAAAGTGGCTACACCTTC
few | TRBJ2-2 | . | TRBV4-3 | CASSFGSTGELFF | TGCGCCAGCAGTTTCGGGTCAACCGGGGAGCTGTTTTTT
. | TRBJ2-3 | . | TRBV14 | CASSQVIPGPLFTDTQYF | TGTGCCAGCAGCCAAGTAATACCGGGACCCCTCTTCACAGATACGCAGTATTTT
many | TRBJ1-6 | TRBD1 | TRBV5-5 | CASSQRQGNSPLHF | TGTGCCAGCAGCCAGAGACAGGGAAATTCACCCCTCCACTTT
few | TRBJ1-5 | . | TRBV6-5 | CASSSGVRQPQHF | TGTGCCAGCAGTTCGGGGGTTCGCCAGCCCCAGCATTTT
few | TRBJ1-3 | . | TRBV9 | CASGRLDSSGNTIYF | TGTGCCAGCGGACGGTTGGACAGCTCTGGAAACACCATATATTTT
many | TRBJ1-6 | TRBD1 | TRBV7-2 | CASSLGTGLNSPLHF | TGTGCCAGCAGCTTAGGGACAGGGCTTAATTCACCCCTCCACTTT
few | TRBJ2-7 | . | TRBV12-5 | CASGLESIYEQYF | TGTGCTAGTGGTTTGGAATCGATCTACGAGCAGTACTTC
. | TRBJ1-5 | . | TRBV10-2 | CASRDTDQPQHF | TGCGCCAGCAGAGACACTGATCAGCCCCAGCATTTT
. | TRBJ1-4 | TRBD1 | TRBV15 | CATSGSGTGSEKLFF | TGTGCCACCAGCGGCTCCGGGACAGGGAGCGAAAAACTGTTTTTT
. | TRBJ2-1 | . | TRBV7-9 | CASSWVRGWYNEQFF | TGTGCCAGCAGCTGGGTTCGAGGGTGGTACAATGAGCAGTTCTTC
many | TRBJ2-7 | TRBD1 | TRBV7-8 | CASTQMGTGPYEQYF | TGTGCCAGCACCCAGATGGGGACAGGCCCCTACGAGCAGTACTTC
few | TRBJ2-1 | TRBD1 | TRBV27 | CASSLSRTGQLYNEQFF | TGTGCCAGCAGTTTATCGAGGACAGGCCAACTATACAATGAGCAGTTCTTC
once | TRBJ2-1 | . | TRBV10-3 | CAIRGGRGEQFF | TGTGCCATTCGAGGTGGGCGCGGTGAGCAGTTCTTC
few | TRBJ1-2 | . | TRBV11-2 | CASGQLYGYTF | TGTGCCAGCGGACAGTTATATGGCTACACCTTC
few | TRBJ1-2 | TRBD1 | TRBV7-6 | CASSTTGVHYGYTF | TGTGCCAGCAGTACGACAGGGGTTCACTATGGCTACACCTTC
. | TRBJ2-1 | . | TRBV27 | CASNPGTRVGNEQFF | TGTGCCAGCAACCCCGGGACGCGGGTGGGCAATGAGCAGTTCTTC
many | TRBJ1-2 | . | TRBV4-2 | CASSQEGSWGNYGYTF | TGTGCCAGCAGCCAAGAAGGCAGTTGGGGTAACTATGGCTACACCTTC
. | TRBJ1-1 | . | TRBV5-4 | CASSLRAGGSGTEAFF | TGTGCCAGCAGCTTGCGGGCGGGGGGCAGCGGCACTGAAGCTTTCTTT
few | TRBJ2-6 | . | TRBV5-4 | CASSPADSGANVLTF | TGTGCCAGCAGCCCCGCGGACTCTGGGGCCAACGTCCTGACTTTC
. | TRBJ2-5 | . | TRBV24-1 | CATSDTKQGGETQYF | TGTGCCACCAGTGACACGAAACAGGGAGGGGAGACCCAGTACTTC
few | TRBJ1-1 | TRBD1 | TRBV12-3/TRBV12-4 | CASSNRDRVVNTEAFF | TGTGCCAGCAGTAACCGGGACAGGGTTGTGAACACTGAAGCTTTCTTT
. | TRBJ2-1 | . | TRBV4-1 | CASSQAGLGYNEQFF | TGCGCCAGCAGCCAGGCAGGGTTGGGGTACAATGAGCAGTTCTTC
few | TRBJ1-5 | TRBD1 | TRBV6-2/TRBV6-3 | CASSYRDRASNQPQHF | TGTGCCAGCAGTTACCGAGACAGGGCTAGCAATCAGCCCCAGCATTTT
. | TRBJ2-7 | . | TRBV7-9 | CDSSHISLYEQYF | TGTGACAGCAGCCATATCTCGCTCTACGAGCAGTACTTC
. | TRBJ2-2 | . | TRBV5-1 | CASRLQDTGELFF | TGCGCCAGCAGGTTACAGGACACCGGGGAGCTGTTTTTT
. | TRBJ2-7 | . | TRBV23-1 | CASSQHYEQYF | TGCGCCAGCAGTCAACACTACGAGCAGTACTTC
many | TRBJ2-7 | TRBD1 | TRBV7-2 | CASSFGQAFYEQYF | TGTGCCAGCAGCTTTGGACAGGCCTTCTACGAGCAGTACTTC
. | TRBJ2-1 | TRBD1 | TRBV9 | CASSEPGGNEQFF | TGTGCCAGCAGCGAACCAGGGGGAAATGAGCAGTTCTTC
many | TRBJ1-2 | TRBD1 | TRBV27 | CASHQAGQGRSYTF | TGTGCCAGCCACCAGGCGGGACAGGGTAGGAGCTACACCTTC
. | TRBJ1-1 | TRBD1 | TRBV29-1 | CSVGGQGNTEAFF | TGCAGCGTTGGTGGACAGGGGAACACTGAAGCTTTCTTT
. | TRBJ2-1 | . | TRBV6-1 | CASSAYDNSYNEQFF | TGTGCCAGCAGTGCCTATGACAACTCCTACAATGAGCAGTTCTTC
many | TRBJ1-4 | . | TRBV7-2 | CASSLGGKANEKLFF | TGTGCCAGCAGCTTAGGAGGCAAAGCTAATGAAAAACTGTTTTTT
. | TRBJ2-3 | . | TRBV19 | CASTRARGTDTQYF | TGTGCCAGTACTCGAGCCCGGGGCACAGATACGCAGTATTTT
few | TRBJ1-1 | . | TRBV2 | CASMTQGDTEAFF | TGTGCCAGCATGACTCAGGGAGACACTGAAGCTTTCTTT
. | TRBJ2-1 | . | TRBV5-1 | CASSLYNNEQFF | TGCGCCAGCAGCTTGTACAACAATGAGCAGTTCTTC
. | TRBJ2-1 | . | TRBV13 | CASSLLTGGTDNEQFF | TGTGCCAGCAGCTTACTCACCGGGGGAACCGACAATGAGCAGTTCTTC
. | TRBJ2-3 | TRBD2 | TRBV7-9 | CASSLLSGSFPDTQYF | TGTGCCAGCAGCTTACTTAGCGGGAGTTTCCCAGATACGCAGTATTTT